This T cell receptor (beta chain) originates from a study of cytomegalovirus exposure and HLA in healthy donors. Looking at the study overall: The Caucasian-associated ancestry cluster held more than 80% of more than 350 genotyped donors.

Details on this clone: Its cognate antigen is unknown.

Broader study findings: Earlier analysis looked at TCR beta V segments, and most were productive about 87% or about 30% of the time.

The CDR3 loop spans 15 amino acids. V was clipped by 4 bases and J by 5 bases; unmatched bases: 12. The germline V gene has CDR1 SGDLS and CDR2 YYNGEE. Vbeta (60) and Jbeta (13) primers were used in the PCR. Assay: immunoSEQ multiplex PCR; the TCRdb copy retains only in-frame clones and omits some. The repertoire consists of 170,000 or so clones, with over 75% occurring once and the leading ten covering 1.4%. The sequencing input was PBMCs. This clonotype was obtained from a woman in her 30s in good health and CMV-seronegative. The rearrangement uses TRBV9 and TRBJ2-7, with TRBD1 identical over 7 bases. This CDR3 reads CASSPQTGRRDEQYF. CDR3 in DNA: TGTGCCAGCAGCCCTCAGACAGGGCGAAGGGACGAGCAGTACTTC.